This entry describes one TCR beta chain. What it binds is not known. This sample is drawn from a study of pediatric ulcerative colitis. The CDR3 runs 16 residues. The germline gives CDR1 SNHLY, CDR2 FYNNEI. V gave up 7 bases and J gave up 9 bases; unmatched junction bases: 16. During colonoscopy, one to two rectal pinch biopsies were collected. Findings of the study overall: Two patients' blood samples yielded substantially fewer templates. All ulcerative colitis patients, but no controls, carried a couple of rectal clonotypes.

This was a survey-level run. Repertoires were generated with immunoSEQ multiplex PCR, while TCRdb's copy carries only in-frame clones and drops some. The sample lists tens of thousands of clones, 60% to 85% seen once, with approximately 9% in the top ten. Sequenced sample: gut tissue. The TCR sequence derives from a boy aged 10-17 years with severe ulcerative colitis. J is TRBJ2-1 and V is TRBV2, with TRBD1 matching over 9 bases. CDR3 residues: CASIYYRDRASSEQFF. The DNA for the CDR3 is TGTGCCAGCATTTACTACCGGGACAGGGCATCAAGTGAGCAGTTCTTC.